This T cell receptor (beta chain) is from a study (dated by TCRdb to about 2015). A note on the overall study: The study tested whether tumor-infiltrating Tregs in breast cancer are recruited from blood Tregs or converted in situ from other CD4+ T cell subsets.

The study at large found these results: The TCR gene usage of tumor memory CD4+ T cells clustered together with blood and lymph node memory CD4+ cells and with lymph node naive CD4+ cells. Tumor-infiltrating Treg TCR alpha and beta sequences overlapped most with tumor naive CD4+ T cells, then with blood naive CD4+ T cells. The larger-cohort validation was restricted to a single TCR beta V-J rearrangement rather than whole repertoires.

Full-length TCR variable regions were amplified by 5' RACE PCR with constant-region reverse primers, and semi-nested PCR with Nested Universal Primer A was subsequently performed. Using the ReliaPrep RNA Cell Miniprep System, total RNA was extracted, and the SMARTer RACE 5'/3' Kit was then used to reverse transcribe the RNA into 5'RACE-ready cDNA. An Illumina MiSeq was used to sequence the full-length TCR alpha and beta libraries, which had been barcoded with multiplex adaptors. The paper's data handling went like this. Sequencing data were pooled across the five patients for each of nine subset-tissue groups and compared by unsupervised clustering of TCR gene usage. The Morisita-Horn index was used to calculate repertoire similarity, with shared sequences weighted according to their contribution to each repertoire. TCRdb ran its own pipeline on the public reads, namely fastp trimming at Q25 and MiXCR clone calling, and kept in-frame beta chains. Under each unique CDR3 protein, matching rows form one entry showing the most common genes and DNA. The V and J calls and clone size come from TCRdb's table, not from the authors' own analysis. This sample comprises approximately 60,000 distinct CDR3 sequences, about 28% of them detected only once. The ten largest account for less than 2.5% of the sample.

Cells that were CD4+CD25+CD127-/low were isolated as Tregs. Tregs, naive and memory CD4+ T cells from tumor, blood and ipsilateral draining lymph nodes of 4 or 5 breast cancer patients underwent full-length TCR alpha and beta sequencing. Tumor tissue and lymph nodes from ipsilateral axillary dissection were perfused with PBS, minced and digested with collagenase I and hyaluronidase. A purity exceeding 90% was confirmed by FACS for the sorted cell populations. This clonotype was seen ten or more times. Its binding antigen is unknown. One base away there is no much larger clone; base qualities are not given. The receptor was derived from a female donor with breast cancer. The specimen sequenced was tumor-infiltrating Tregs sorted from the breast tumor.

The nucleotide sequence is given as TGCAGTATGGACAGTACGTATGGCTACACCTTC. Translated, this is CSMDSTYGYTF. The V gene is TRBV20-1 and the J gene is TRBJ1-2; TRBD1 is a weak D gene call, 6 bases matching. CDR1 and CDR2 were assigned from the germline V gene (reference sequence) as DFQATT and SNEGSKA. V and J are truncated by 8 bases and 5 bases respectively, leaving an intervening sequence of 12 bases. Spanning cysteine to phenylalanine, the CDR3 consists of 11 amino acids. Only CDR3 DNA is held: 33 bases, read in frame from base 1.